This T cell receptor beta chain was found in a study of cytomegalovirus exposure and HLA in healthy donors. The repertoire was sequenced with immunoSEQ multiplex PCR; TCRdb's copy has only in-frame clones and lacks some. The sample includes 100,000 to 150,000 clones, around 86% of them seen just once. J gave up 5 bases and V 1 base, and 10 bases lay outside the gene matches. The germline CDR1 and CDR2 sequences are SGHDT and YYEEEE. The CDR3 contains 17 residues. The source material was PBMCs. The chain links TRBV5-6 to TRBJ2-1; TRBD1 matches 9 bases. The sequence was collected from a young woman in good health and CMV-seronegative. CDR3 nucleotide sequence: TGTGCCAGCAGCTTGTGGGTCGGGGACAGGGCCCACAATGAGCAGTTCTTC. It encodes CASSLWVGDRAHNEQFF.